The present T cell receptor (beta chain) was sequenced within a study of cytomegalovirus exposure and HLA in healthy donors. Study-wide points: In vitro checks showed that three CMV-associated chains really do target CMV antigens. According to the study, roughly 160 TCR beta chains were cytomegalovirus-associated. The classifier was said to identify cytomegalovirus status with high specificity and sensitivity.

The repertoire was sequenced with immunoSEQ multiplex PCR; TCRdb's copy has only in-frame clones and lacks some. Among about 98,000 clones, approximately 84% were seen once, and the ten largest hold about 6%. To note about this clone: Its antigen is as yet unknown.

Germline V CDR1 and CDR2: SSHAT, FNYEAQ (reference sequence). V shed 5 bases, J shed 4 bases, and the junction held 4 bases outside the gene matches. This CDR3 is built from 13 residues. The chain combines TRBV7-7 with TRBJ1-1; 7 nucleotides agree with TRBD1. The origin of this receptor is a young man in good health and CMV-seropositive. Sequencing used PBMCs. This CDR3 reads CASSQQGSTEAFF. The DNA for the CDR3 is TGTGCCAGCAGCCAACAGGGGAGCACTGAAGCTTTCTTT.